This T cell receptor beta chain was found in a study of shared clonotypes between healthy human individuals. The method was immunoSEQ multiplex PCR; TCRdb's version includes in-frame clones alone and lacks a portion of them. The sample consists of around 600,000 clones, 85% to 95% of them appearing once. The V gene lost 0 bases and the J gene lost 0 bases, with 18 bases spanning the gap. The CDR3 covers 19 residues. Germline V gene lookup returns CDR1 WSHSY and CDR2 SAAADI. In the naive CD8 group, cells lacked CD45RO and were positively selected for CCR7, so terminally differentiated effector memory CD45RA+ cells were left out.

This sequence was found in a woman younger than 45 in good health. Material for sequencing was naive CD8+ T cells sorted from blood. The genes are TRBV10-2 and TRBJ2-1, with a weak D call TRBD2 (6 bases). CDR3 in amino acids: CASSESVGGAPSSYNEQFF. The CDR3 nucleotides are TGCGCCAGCAGTGAGTCAGTGGGGGGAGCCCCCAGCTCCTACAATGAGCAGTTCTTC.